This T cell receptor (beta chain) was recovered during a study of OX40 agonist ivuxolimab in advanced cancers. Describing the broader study: The costimulatory receptor OX40 (CD134) was targeted by ivuxolimab, a fully human IgG2 agonistic monoclonal antibody. The monotherapy dose-escalation portion (N ≈ 50 patients) of the phase I ivuxolimab trial is reported in the paper. Peripheral TCRbeta sequencing was intended to test whether TCR sequence diversity was altered and clonal T-cell expansion was caused by ivuxolimab. In the dose-escalation cohort, approximately 83% of patients were male, and the mean age was roughly 60 years with a range of roughly 20 to 80. Intravenous ivuxolimab was administered to patients every 2 weeks at six dose levels: 0.01, 0.1, 0.3, 1.5, 3 and 10 mg/kg. Of the 50 to 55 dose-escalation patients, hepatocellular carcinoma was present in roughly 19, melanoma in around 15, renal cell carcinoma in 9 and head and neck cancer in 9. Prior anti-PD-1, anti-PD-L1 or anti-CTLA-4 therapy was permitted, and about two fifths of dose-escalation patients had received checkpoint inhibitors. Partial responses were achieved by three dose-escalation patients, of whom one had hepatocellular carcinoma and two had cutaneous melanoma.

The trial excluded patients who had a history of autoimmune disease or who were on systemic immunosuppression. Peripheral blood for TCR sequencing was collected from all dose cohorts at baseline, on cycle 4 day 1, and on cycle 7 day 1. Samples came from an open-label, multicenter, first-in-human phase I dose-escalation trial of ivuxolimab. Adults with locally advanced or metastatic melanoma, renal cell carcinoma, hepatocellular carcinoma or head and neck squamous cell carcinoma were enrolled in the trial. CD4+ and CD8+ T cells were sorted separately from peripheral blood before TCR sequencing. Broad study findings and their caveats: Which antigens the clonally expanded peripheral T cells were specific for was not determined. Partial responders in the 0.1-3.0 mg/kg groups had among the lowest normalized peripheral clonal expansion, especially among CD8+ T cells. Clonal expansion of both CD4+ and CD8+ blood T cells was observed from baseline to week 6 at doses 0.1 to 3.0 mg/kg. After ivuxolimab, CD8+ T cells had more expanded clones than CD4+ T cells on average. Low levels of normalized T-cell clonal expansion were also shown by some nonresponding patients.

Spanning cysteine to phenylalanine, the CDR3 consists of 13 amino acids. This entry keeps only the CDR3 DNA: 39 bases, framed from base 1. CDR1 MRHNA and CDR2 SNTAGT were looked up in the germline V gene. The junction carries 8 bases between V and J, which are trimmed by 3 bases and 5 bases respectively. A remark on this clone: No antigen is known for it. No base qualities exist here, and no much larger clone lies one base off it.

Genomic DNA was isolated from the sorted cells so that the TCRbeta CDR3 region could be sequenced. The immunoSEQ Assay was used for sequencing of TCRbeta CDR3 regions. This immuneACCESS table, as held by TCRdb, lists in-frame sequences with V and J called but not all clones. Of the missing ones, under half trace to an unresolved V gene in checked studies; the others have no known cause. Here the sample has about 72,000 clones; roughly nine tenths occur a single time. The ten largest clones capture around 0.96% of the sample. The sequence was collected from an adult with an advanced solid tumor such as melanoma, head and neck, liver or kidney cancer. The rearrangement joined TRBV6-4 to TRBJ1-3; D gene: possibly TRBD1, on 6 matching bases. The sample was CD4+ or CD8+ T cells sorted from blood, taken in a trial of the OX40 agonist ivuxolimab. CDR3 protein: CASSEGGRNTIYF. Read as DNA, the sequence is TGTGCCAGCAGTGAAGGGGGTCGAAACACCATATATTTT.